A selection of T cell receptor beta chains follows, all from one sample in a study of blood T cells in healthy people across ages. TCRdb re-called the 5' RACE reads through MiXCR, storing one row per CDR3 protein. This sample has 800,000 or so distinct CDR3 sequences; about 25% occur once, and the top ten carry under 4.5%. Another study also made use of these data, one on T cells of mothers and their children.

The sequenced sample consisted of blood. Every receptor here comes from a boy between 10 and 17 years old in good health. CDR3s leave out the opening cysteine and the closing phenylalanine or tryptophan. Fields, in order: CDR3 protein, J gene, clone size, V gene. Size tells how often a clone was seen (once, few, many) or the class of an expanded clone, and some rows leave it out.

ASSSVRYEQY,TRBJ2-7,few,TRBV6-2/TRBV6-3
ASSQEATFGSEQY,TRBJ2-7,few,TRBV4-1
SASSGGVYNEQF,TRBJ2-1,NA,TRBV20-1
ASSRLGSGANVLT,TRBJ2-6,few,TRBV3-1
ASSLMGALDNSPLH,TRBJ1-6,few,TRBV7-2
SATLLGQGGYEQY,NA,few,TRBV20-1
ASSLSQYETGWGTEAF,TRBJ1-1,NA,TRBV28
ASSLRGTGTREQY,TRBJ2-7,NA,TRBV7-9
ASSLGDNSYEQY,TRBJ2-7,many,TRBV11-1
SVLAQGYEQY,TRBJ2-7,few,TRBV29-1
ASSLFDGGGSYEQY,NA,few,TRBV7-8
ASSHTGTGGNEQY,NA,NA,TRBV3-1
ASSFHQGGSEKLF,TRBJ1-4,NA,TRBV28
ASSSSGSKYEQY,NA,NA,TRBV12-3/TRBV12-4
ASSSWTGGQETQY,TRBJ2-5,NA,TRBV12-3/TRBV12-4
SADGTSGSHTQY,TRBJ2-3,few,TRBV20-1
ASSLDGGGKF,TRBJ2-5,few,TRBV7-2